Listed here is a single T cell receptor beta chain. Its specificity is unknown. This entry belongs to a study of shared clonotypes between healthy human individuals. General study findings and limits: Clonotypes not shared had lower generation probabilities than those common to all four donors.

Positive CCR7 selection of CD45RO-negative cells yielded the naive CD8 cells, and terminally differentiated effector memory CD45RA+ cells were excluded. Healthy HIV-negative adults with no recent acute infections or vaccinations were recruited as donors. For every subset, genomic DNA was evenly distributed across several immunoSEQ plates. Sequencing used immunoSEQ multiplex PCR; TCRdb keeps in-frame clones, though not all of them. The table lists around 2,000,000 clones, roughly 94% of them singletons. CDR3 length: 15 amino acids. CDR1 is SNHLY, CDR2 FYNNEI, per germline. With V trimmed by 1 base and J by 2 bases, 5 bases remained unmatched.

This chain joins TRBV2 and TRBJ2-7, with 7 positions matching TRBD2. Material: naive CD8+ T cells sorted from blood. The sequence was obtained from a man younger than 30 in good health. The CDR3 coding sequence is TGTGCCAGCAGTGAAGGTCGGCTAGCGGCCTACGAGCAGTACTTC. This encodes CASSEGRLAAYEQYF. The full variable domain, completed using reference TRBV2 and TRBJ2-7, is EPEVTQTPSHQVTQMGQEVILRCVPISNHLYFYWYRQILGQKVEFLVSFYNNEISEKSEIFDDQFSVERPDGSNFTLKIRSTKLEDSAMYFCASSEGRLAAYEQYFGPGTRLTVT.